The present TCR beta chain was sequenced within a study of radiotherapy plus CTLA-4 blockade in lung cancer. Study information: Disease control was present in 30% to 40% of patients, and objective responses in under 20%.

TCRdb keeps only in-frame clones here, not all; method: immunoSEQ multiplex PCR. The table lists approximately 40,000 clones, 72% of them singletons, with around 9.9% in the top ten. The CDR3 is made up of 13 amino acids. V gave up 0 bases and J gave up 14 bases; unmatched junction bases: 8. CDR1 and CDR2 (germline): SGHRS, YFSETQ. Ipilimumab CTLA-4 blockade and focal radiation were given to patients with chemo-refractory metastatic non-small-cell lung cancer. The V and J genes are TRBV5-1 and TRBJ2-1; 7 nucleotides line up with TRBD2. Sample: peripheral blood, taken from a patient treated with radiotherapy plus ipilimumab. The clonotype was recovered from a human donor with non-small cell lung cancer who had stable disease on radiotherapy plus ipilimumab. The CDR3 nucleotides are TGCGCCAGCAGCTTGGAATGGGGGGGTACCAAGTTCTTC. Translating gives CASSLEWGGTKFF.